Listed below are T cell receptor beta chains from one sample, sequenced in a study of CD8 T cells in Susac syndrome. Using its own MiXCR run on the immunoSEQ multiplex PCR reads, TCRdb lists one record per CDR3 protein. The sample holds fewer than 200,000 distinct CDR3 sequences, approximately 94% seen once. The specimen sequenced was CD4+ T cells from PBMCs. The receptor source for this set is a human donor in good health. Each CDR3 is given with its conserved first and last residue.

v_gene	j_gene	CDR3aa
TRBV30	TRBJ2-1	CAWSVLRGRNEQFF
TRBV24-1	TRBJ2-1	CATTEGGGRNEQFF
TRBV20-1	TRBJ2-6	CSAPPTSSGANVLTF
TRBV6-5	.	CATKFPSGSDEQYF
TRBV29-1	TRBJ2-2	CSASFGVNTGELFF
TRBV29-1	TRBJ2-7	CSAGSDLGQYF
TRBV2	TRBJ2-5	CASTGTSGRSQYF
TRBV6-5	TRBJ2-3	CASSPTGPSTDTQYF
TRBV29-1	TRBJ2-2	CSVERTGSMSGELFF
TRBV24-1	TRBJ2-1	CATAGPNNDEQFF
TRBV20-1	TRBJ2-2	CSATGGSANTGELFF
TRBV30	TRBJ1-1	CAWTRTWNTEAFF
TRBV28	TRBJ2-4	CASSLWEGTKNIQYF